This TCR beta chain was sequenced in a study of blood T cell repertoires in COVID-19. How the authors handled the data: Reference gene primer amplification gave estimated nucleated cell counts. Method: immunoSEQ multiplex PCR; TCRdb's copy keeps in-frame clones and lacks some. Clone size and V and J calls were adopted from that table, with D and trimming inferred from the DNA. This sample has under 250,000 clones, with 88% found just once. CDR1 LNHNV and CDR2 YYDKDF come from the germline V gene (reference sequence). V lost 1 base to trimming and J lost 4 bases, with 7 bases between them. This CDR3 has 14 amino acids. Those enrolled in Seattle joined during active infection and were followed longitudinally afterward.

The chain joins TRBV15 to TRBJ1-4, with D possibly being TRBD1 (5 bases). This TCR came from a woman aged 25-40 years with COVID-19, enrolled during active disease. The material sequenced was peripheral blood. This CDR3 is CATSRGTSNEKLFF. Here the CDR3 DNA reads TGTGCCACCAGCAGAGGGACAAGTAATGAAAAACTGTTTTTT.